Below are 8 T cell receptor beta chains sequenced from a single sample in a study of T cells after yellow fever vaccination. TCRdb redid the calling of the 5' RACE reads with MiXCR, one entry per CDR3 protein. The top ten clones hold just over 45% of a sample with about 30,000 distinct CDR3 sequences, approximately 4% of them seen once. The source was CD8+ T cells sorted from PBMCs, collected 5 days after the yellow fever booster vaccination. The receptors come from a man in his thirties or forties who received the YFV17D yellow fever vaccine.

This clonotype was recorded many times. This chain connects TRBV15 to TRBJ2-3; TRBD2 matches at 9 bases. Germline trimming cut 0 bases from V and 3 bases from J; bases unmatched to any gene: 16. The CDR3 length is 20 residues. In germline, CDR1 is LNHNV, CDR2 YYDKDF (reference sequence). The CDR3 here is CATSRDRVDILAGPTDTQYF. The CDR3 coding sequence is TGTGCCACCAGCAGAGATAGGGTCGATATCCTAGCGGGGCCTACAGATACGCAGTATTTT.

This clonotype came up many times. The chain carries TRBV5-1 and TRBJ2-1, with D tentatively TRBD2 (6 bases). Trimming shortened V by 0 bases and J by 6 bases, and 16 bases separated the two germline ends. From germline, CDR1 is SGHRS and CDR2 YFSETQ. The CDR3 length is 16 residues. CDR3 nucleotide sequence: TGCGCCAGCAGCTTGGAAACTAGCCCCAGCGGCAATGAGCAGTTCTTC. Amino acid sequence: CASSLETSPSGNEQFF.

This clonotype has at least ten counts. The rearrangement links TRBV29-1 to TRBJ2-2; TRBD2 agrees at 7 bases. The CDR3 consists of 12 residues. The V and J ends lost 4 bases and 6 bases, in that order; junction bases with no gene match: 2. CDR1 and CDR2 from the germline V gene are SQVTM and ANQGSEA. Here the CDR3 reads CSVGLASGELFF. CDR3 in DNA: TGCAGCGTTGGACTAGCATCCGGGGAGCTGTTTTTT.

This clonotype was seen repeatedly, ten times or more. This sequence joins TRBV9 and TRBJ2-3, with 7 positions matching TRBD1. The CDR3 runs to 17 residues. The V and J ends lost 0 bases and 2 bases, in that order; junction bases with no gene match: 9. Looked up from germline, CDR1 is SGDLS and CDR2 is YYNGEE. This chain's CDR3 is CASSVASDRVHTDTQYF. For the CDR3, the DNA is TGTGCCAGCAGCGTAGCATCAGACAGGGTCCACACAGATACGCAGTATTTT. Full variable domain (rest looked up from reference TRBV9 and TRBJ2-3): DSGVTQTPKHLITATGQRVTLRCSPRSGDLSVYWYQQSLDQGLQFLIQYYNGEERAKGNILERFSAQQFPDLHSELNLSSLELGDSALYFCASSVASDRVHTDTQYFGPGTRLTVL.

At least ten counts were recorded for this clonotype. The chain joins TRBV20-1 to TRBJ2-1; D possibly corresponds to TRBD2 (5 bases). Germline assignment: CDR1 DFQATT and CDR2 SNEGSKA (reference sequence). V was cut by 3 bases and J by 5 bases, with 14 bases left in between. The CDR3 is 14 amino acids. The CDR3 here is CSASPPTSHNEQFF. CDR3 nucleotides: TGCAGTGCTAGTCCGCCAACTAGTCACAATGAGCAGTTCTTC.

This clonotype has at least ten counts. This sequence joins TRBV20-1 and TRBJ2-7, with D possibly matching TRBD1 (6 bases). The CDR3 is 12 amino acids. Trimming left V 6 bases short and J 2 bases short, with 11 bases between. The germline V gene encodes CDR1 DFQATT and CDR2 SNEGSKA (reference sequence). The CDR3 DNA reads as TGCAGTGCAACGGACAGAACCTACGAGCAGTACTTC. Amino acids: CSATDRTYEQYF.

The sample holds many counts of this clonotype. This chain uses TRBV5-6 with TRBJ2-1; D remains ambiguous. This CDR3 comprises 12 residues. Germline assignment: CDR1 SGHDT and CDR2 YYEEEE. V lost 0 bases to trimming and J lost 6 bases, with 4 bases between them. The CDR3 coding sequence is TGTGCCAGCAGCTTGGGTGGCAATGAGCAGTTCTTC. It translates to CASSLGGNEQFF.

This clonotype was counted ten times or more. The chain joins TRBV27 to TRBJ2-3, with 7 bases that match TRBD1. Losses at the gene ends were 9 bases for V and 2 bases for J; bases not matched to a gene: 14. Germline CDR1 reads MNHEY; CDR2 reads SMNVEV (reference sequence). The CDR3 covers 16 residues. DNA for the CDR3: TGTGCCAGTTGGACCGGGACGACAGGGATCACAGATACGCAGTATTTT. Encoded protein: CASWTGTTGITDTQYF.